The rows below give T cell receptor beta chains drawn from one sample of a study of T cells in localized non-small cell lung cancer. Profiled with immunoSEQ multiplex PCR; TCRdb holds only in-frame clones, not every one. The sample has 70,000 to 85,000 clones; 65% to 85% are singletons. The sequencing used peripheral blood, collected before any cancer treatment. All receptors derive from an older female donor with stage I lung adenocarcinoma. Each CDR3 is given with its conserved first and last residue. A D gene is named only where the DNA matches it firmly. Only some rows state a clone size, as once, few, many or a class for expanded clones.

d_call,v_call,clone_size,j_call,cdr3_nt,cdr3_aa
NA,TRBV7-9,NA,TRBJ2-7,TGTGCCAGCAGCTTATTCCAGGGGGGTTCCTACGAGCAGTACTTC,CASSLFQGGSYEQYF
TRBD1,TRBV9,NA,TRBJ2-2,TGTGCCAGCAGCGATCGACAGGGGGGCTTTACGGTCGGGGAGCTGTTTTTT,CASSDRQGGFTVGELFF
NA,TRBV9,NA,TRBJ2-3,TGTGCCAGCAGCGGCCAATCGATGGGAGATACGCAGTATTTT,CASSGQSMGDTQYF
TRBD2,TRBV9,NA,TRBJ2-1,TGTGCCAGCACGAGGACTAGCGGGAGGGGAGGCGATGAGCAGTTCTTC,CASTRTSGRGGDEQFF
TRBD2,TRBV29-1,NA,TRBJ2-1,TGCAGCGTTGAAACGAGTGGGACTAGTCGCAATGAGCAGTTCTTC,CSVETSGTSRNEQFF
NA,TRBV6-1,NA,TRBJ1-5,TGTGCCAGCAGTGATCAGGGGCCACCTCAGCCCCAGCATTTT,CASSDQGPPQPQHF
TRBD1,TRBV27,few,TRBJ1-4,TGTGCCAGCAGTCCAAGGGCAGGGGGTAATGAAAAACTGTTTTTT,CASSPRAGGNEKLFF
NA,TRBV9,NA,TRBJ2-7,TGTGCCAGCCCTCCCTCGACCGGGGGACCCTACGAGCAGTACTTC,CASPPSTGGPYEQYF
NA,TRBV20-1,NA,TRBJ2-7,TGCAGATTGTCGCTTTCGGGCGAGCAGTACTTC,CRLSLSGEQYF
NA,TRBV27,NA,TRBJ1-4,TGTGCCAGCAGTCGCAGGGCAACTAATGAAAAACTGTTTTTT,CASSRRATNEKLFF
TRBD1,TRBV25-1,NA,TRBJ2-1,TGTGCCAGTGCCGCTGGACAGGGGGCCTATGAGCAGTTCTTC,CASAAGQGAYEQFF